This T cell receptor (beta chain) was profiled in a study of intratumoral heterogeneity in liver cancer. Notes on the research overall: Across the full roughly 14-patient cohort, most patients were male and the median age was about 61 years. To investigate intratumor heterogeneity, the study integrated RNA-seq, DNA sequencing, TCR-seq and SNP array data drawn from multiple regions of hepatocellular carcinoma specimens. A total of 70 or so multiregional samples from 15 or so HCC patients, consisting of approximately 51 tumoral and 20 or so adjacent nontumoral regions, were included in the overall cohort. Findings and caveats that apply to the study as a whole: A relatively low patient number and under-sampled tumor-infiltrating lymphocyte representation were acknowledged by the authors as limitations.

Every patient had early-stage hepatocellular carcinoma and went to surgical resection without receiving any prior therapy. Sampled areas lacked macroscopic evidence of necrosis or hemorrhage. Multiple regions from two patients underwent TCR sequencing (ImmunoSeq). Frozen resection tissue samples were collected at a distance of at least 1 cm from each other. Samples labelled N came from nontumoral liver tissue adjacent to the tumor. Genomic DNA was isolated from bulk tissue with the DNeasy blood and tissue kit. Using the immunoSEQ assay, the TCR beta chain CDR3 regions were sequenced from genomic DNA. Rearranged VDJ segments were amplified with primers that anneal to V and J segments. The published analysis was carried out like this. The ImmunoSeq Analyzer software was used to calculate clonality and richness metrics. Fisher's exact test, supplemented by a beta-binomial method for added stringency, was applied to identify differentially abundant clones between regions. TCRdb took over this immuneACCESS table, retaining in-frame rearrangements with V and J assigned. Such tables are incomplete; in checked studies, under half of the missing clones stem from an unresolved V gene, and the remainder is unexplained. D and trimming come from the DNA, and the V and J calls and clone size come from that table. The sample contains over 20,000 clones, around two thirds of them found a single time. The top ten hold 15% to 20% of the sample.

Of note for this clone: Its antigen is still unknown. Base qualities were left out, and no much larger clone turns up one base away.

The source is a woman between 70 and 85 years old with hepatocellular carcinoma. The material sequenced was tumor-adjacent normal tissue, taken before any cancer treatment.

The CDR3 region has the sequence CASHPNPGSETQYF. The DNA is TGCGCCAGCCACCCCAACCCCGGGTCAGAGACCCAGTACTTC. The V gene is TRBV5-1 and the J gene is TRBJ2-5; the D gene is not confidently resolved. CDR1 and CDR2 are read off the germline V gene as SGHRS and YFSETQ. Inclusive of the bounding cysteine and phenylalanine, the CDR3 is 14 residues long. Solely the CDR3 DNA is kept, with 42 bases framed from the first base. V and J lose 7 bases and 4 bases, and a span of 17 bases separates them.